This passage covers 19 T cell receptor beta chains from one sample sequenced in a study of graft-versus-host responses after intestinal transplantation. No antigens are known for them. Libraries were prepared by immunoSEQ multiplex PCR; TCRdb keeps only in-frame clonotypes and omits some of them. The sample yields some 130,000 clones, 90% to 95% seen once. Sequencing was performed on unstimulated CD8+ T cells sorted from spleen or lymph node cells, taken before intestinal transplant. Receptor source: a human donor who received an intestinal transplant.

The chain's CDR3 is CASSYRVGQYNEQFF. CDR3 in DNA: TGTGCCAGCAGTTACAGAGTGGGGCAGTACAATGAGCAGTTCTTC. V usage is TRBV6-6 and J usage is TRBJ2-1; tentative D call: TRBD1 (5 bases). The V gene lost 2 bases and the J gene lost 4 bases, with 12 bases spanning the gap. The germline V gene encodes CDR1 MNHNY and CDR2 SVGAGI (reference sequence). The length of the CDR3 is 15 residues.

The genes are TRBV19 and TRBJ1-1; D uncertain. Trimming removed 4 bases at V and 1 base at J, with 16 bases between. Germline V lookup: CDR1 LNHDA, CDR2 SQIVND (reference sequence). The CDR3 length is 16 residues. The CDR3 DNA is TGTGCCAGTAGTAGAGAGGGATGGGGTTCGAACACTGAAGCTTTCTTT. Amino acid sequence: CASSREGWGSNTEAFF.

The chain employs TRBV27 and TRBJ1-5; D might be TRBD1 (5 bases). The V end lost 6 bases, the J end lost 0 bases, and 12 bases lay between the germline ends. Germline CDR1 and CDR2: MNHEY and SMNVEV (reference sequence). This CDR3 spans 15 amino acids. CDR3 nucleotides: TGTGCCAGCAGCCCAAGGGGCTATAGCAATCAGCCCCAGCATTTT. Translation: CASSPRGYSNQPQHF.

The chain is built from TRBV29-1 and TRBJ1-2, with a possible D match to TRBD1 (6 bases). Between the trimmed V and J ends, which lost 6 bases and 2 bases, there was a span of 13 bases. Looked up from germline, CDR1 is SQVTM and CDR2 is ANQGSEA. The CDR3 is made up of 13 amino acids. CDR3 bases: TGCAGCGTGTACACCGGGACAAACTATGGCTACACCTTC. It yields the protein CSVYTGTNYGYTF.

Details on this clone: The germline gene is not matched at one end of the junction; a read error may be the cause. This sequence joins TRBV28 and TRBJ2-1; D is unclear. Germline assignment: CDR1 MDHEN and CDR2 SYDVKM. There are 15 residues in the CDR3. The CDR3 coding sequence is TGTGCCAGCAGTTTTCGGAGTGGGTTTACCAATGGGCAGTTCTTC. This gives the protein CASSFRSGFTNGQFF. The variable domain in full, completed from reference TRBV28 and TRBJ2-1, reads DVKVTQSSRYLVKRTGEKVFLECVQDMDHENMFWYRQDPGLGLRLIYFSYDVKMKEKGDIPEGYSVSREKKERFSLILESASTNQTSMYLCASSFRSGFTNGQFFGPGTRLTVL.

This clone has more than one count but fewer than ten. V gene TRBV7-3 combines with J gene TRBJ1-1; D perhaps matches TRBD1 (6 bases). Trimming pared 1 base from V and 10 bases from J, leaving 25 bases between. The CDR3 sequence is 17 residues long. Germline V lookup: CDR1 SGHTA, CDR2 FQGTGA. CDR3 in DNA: TGTGCCAGCAGCTTAAGTGGGGCGGGGGCAGTGGCCCCCAGAGCTTTCTTT. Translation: CASSLSGAGAVAPRAFF. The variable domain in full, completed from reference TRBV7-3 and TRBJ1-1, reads GAGVSQTPSNKVTEKGKYVELRCDPISGHTALYWYRQSLGQGPEFLIYFQGTGAADDSGLPNDRFFAVRPEGSVSTLKIQRTERGDSAVYLCASSLSGAGAVAPRAFFGQGTRLTVV.

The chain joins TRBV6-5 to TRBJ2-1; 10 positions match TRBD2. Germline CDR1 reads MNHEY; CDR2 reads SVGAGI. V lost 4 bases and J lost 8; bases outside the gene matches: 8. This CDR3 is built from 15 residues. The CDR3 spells CASSLTSGKTYEQFF. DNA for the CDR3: TGTGCCAGCAGTTTAACTAGCGGGAAAACGTATGAGCAGTTCTTC.

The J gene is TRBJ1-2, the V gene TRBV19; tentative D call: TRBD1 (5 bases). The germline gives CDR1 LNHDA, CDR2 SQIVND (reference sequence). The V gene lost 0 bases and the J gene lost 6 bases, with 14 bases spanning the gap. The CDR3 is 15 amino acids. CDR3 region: CASSIDIHGGDGYTF. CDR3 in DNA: TGTGCCAGTAGTATAGATATTCACGGAGGGGATGGCTACACCTTC.

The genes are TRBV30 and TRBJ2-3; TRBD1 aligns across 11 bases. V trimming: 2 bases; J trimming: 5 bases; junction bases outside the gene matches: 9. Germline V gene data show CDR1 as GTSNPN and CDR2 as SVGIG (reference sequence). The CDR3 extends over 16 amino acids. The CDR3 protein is CAWSFAGQGAKDTQYF. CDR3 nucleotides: TGTGCCTGGAGTTTTGCAGGACAGGGGGCAAAAGATACGCAGTATTTT.

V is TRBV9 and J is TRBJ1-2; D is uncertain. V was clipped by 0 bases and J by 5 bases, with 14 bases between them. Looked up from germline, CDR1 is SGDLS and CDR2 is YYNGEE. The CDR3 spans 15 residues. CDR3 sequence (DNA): TGTGCCAGCAGCGTAGCTGAAGGTCAAAGATATGGCTACACCTTC. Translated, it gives CASSVAEGQRYGYTF. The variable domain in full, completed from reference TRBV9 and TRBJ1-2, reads DSGVTQTPKHLITATGQRVTLRCSPRSGDLSVYWYQQSLDQGLQFLIQYYNGEERAKGNILERFSAQQFPDLHSELNLSSLELGDSALYFCASSVAEGQRYGYTFGSGTRLTVV.

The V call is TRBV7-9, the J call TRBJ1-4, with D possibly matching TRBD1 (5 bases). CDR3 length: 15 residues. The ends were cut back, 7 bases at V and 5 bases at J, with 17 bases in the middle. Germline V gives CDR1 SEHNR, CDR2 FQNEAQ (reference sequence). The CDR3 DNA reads TGTGCCAGCACCCAATTCCGGGGCCGGAATGAAAAACTGTTTTTT. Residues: CASTQFRGRNEKLFF.

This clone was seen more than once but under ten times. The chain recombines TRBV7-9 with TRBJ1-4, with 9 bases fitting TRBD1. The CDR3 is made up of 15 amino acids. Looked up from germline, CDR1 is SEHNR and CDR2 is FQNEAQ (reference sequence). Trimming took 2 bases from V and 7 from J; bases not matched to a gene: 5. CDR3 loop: CASSLSQGAVEKLFF. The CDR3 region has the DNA TGTGCCAGCAGCTTATCACAGGGGGCGGTTGAAAAACTGTTTTTT.

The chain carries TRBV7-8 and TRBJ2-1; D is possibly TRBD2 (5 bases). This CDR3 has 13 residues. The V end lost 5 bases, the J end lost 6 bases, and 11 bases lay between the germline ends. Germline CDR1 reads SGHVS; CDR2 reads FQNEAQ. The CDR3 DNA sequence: TGTGCCAGCAGCCCAACGAGGGCCAATGAGCAGTTCTTC. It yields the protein CASSPTRANEQFF. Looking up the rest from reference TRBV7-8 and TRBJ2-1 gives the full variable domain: GAGVSQSPRYKVAKRGQDVALRCDPISGHVSLFWYQQALGQGPEFLTYFQNEAQLDKSGLPSDRFFAERPEGSVSTLKIQRTQQEDSAVYLCASSPTRANEQFFGPGTRLTVL.

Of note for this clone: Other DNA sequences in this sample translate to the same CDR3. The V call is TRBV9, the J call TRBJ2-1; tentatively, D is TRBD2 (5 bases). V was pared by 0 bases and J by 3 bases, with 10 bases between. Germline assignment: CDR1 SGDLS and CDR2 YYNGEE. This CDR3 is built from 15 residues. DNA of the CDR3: TGTGCCAGCAGCGTAGGAGCTAGCAGCTACAATGAGCAGTTCTTC. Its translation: CASSVGASSYNEQFF.

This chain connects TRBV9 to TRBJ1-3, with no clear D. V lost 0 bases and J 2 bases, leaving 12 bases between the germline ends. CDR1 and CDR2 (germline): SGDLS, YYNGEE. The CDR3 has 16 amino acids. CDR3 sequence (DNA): TGTGCCAGCAGCGTAGTTTACGAGAGGACTGGAAACACCATATATTTT. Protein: CASSVVYERTGNTIYF.

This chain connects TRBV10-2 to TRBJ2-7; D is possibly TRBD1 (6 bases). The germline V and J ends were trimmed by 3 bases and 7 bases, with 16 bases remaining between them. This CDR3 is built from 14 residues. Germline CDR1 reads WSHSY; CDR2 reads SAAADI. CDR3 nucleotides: TGCGCCAGCAGTGATTACAGGGTTCTGGGGGAGCAGTACTTC. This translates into CASSDYRVLGEQYF.

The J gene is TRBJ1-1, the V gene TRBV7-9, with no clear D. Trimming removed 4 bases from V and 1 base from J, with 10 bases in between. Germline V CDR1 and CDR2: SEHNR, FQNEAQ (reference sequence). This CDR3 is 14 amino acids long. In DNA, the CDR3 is TGTGCCAGCAGCTACCTGGACGGGAACACTGAAGCTTTCTTT. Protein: CASSYLDGNTEAFF.

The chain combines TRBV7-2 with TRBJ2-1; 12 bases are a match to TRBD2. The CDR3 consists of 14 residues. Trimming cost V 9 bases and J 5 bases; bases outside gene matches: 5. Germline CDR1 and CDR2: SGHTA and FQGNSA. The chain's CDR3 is CASKLAGGHNEQFF. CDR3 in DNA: TGTGCCAGTAAACTAGCGGGAGGACACAATGAGCAGTTCTTC.

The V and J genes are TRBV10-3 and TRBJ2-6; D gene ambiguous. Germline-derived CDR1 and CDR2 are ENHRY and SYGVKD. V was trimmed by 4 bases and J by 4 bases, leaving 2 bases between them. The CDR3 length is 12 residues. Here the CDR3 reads CAISGGANVLTF. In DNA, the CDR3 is TGTGCCATCAGTGGAGGGGCCAACGTCCTGACTTTC.